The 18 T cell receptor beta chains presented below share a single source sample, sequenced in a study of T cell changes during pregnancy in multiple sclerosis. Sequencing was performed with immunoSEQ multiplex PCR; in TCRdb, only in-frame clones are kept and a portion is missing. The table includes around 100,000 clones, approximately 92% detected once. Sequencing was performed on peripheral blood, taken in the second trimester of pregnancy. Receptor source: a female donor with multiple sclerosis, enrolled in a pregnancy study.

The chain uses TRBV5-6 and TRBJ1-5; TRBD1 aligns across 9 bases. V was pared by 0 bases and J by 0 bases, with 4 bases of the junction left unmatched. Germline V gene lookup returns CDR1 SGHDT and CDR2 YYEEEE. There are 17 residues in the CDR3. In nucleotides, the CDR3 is TGTGCCAGCAGCTTGGGAACAGGGGGCTTTAGCAATCAGCCCCAGCATTTT. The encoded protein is CASSLGTGGFSNQPQHF.

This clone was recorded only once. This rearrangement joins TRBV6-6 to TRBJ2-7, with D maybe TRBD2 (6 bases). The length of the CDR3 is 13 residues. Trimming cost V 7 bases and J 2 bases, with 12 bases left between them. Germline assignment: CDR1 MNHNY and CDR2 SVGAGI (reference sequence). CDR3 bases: TGTGCCAGCACGGACGGAGGGACCTACGAGCAGTACTTC. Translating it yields CASTDGGTYEQYF.

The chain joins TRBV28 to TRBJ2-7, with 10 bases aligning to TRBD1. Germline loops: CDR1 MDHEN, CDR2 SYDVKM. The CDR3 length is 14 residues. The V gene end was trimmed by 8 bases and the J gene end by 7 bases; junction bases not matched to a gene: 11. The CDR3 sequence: CASRMTGGAGEQYF. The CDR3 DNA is TGTGCCAGCCGAATGACAGGGGGCGCGGGGGAGCAGTACTTC. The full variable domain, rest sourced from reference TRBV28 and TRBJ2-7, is DVKVTQSSRYLVKRTGEKVFLECVQDMDHENMFWYRQDPGLGLRLIYFSYDVKMKEKGDIPEGYSVSREKKERFSLILESASTNQTSMYLCASRMTGGAGEQYFGPGTRLTVT.

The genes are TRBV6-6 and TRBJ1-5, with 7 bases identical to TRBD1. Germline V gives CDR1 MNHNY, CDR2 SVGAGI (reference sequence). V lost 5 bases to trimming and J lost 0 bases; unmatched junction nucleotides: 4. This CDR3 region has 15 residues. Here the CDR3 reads CASSAGTASNQPQHF. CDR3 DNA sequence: TGTGCCAGCAGTGCCGGGACAGCTAGCAATCAGCCCCAGCATTTT.

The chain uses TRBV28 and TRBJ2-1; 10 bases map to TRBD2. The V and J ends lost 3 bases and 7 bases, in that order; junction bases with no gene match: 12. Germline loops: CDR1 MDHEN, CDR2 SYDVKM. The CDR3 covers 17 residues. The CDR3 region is CASSFRLGPSGSNEQFF. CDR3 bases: TGTGCCAGCAGTTTTCGTCTGGGGCCTAGCGGGAGTAATGAGCAGTTCTTC.

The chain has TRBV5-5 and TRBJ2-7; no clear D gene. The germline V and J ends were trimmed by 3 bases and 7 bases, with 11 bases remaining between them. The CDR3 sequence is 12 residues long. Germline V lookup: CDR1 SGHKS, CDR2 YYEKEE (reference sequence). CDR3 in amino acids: CASSWAFEEQYF. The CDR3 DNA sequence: TGTGCCAGCAGCTGGGCTTTTGAGGAGCAGTACTTC.

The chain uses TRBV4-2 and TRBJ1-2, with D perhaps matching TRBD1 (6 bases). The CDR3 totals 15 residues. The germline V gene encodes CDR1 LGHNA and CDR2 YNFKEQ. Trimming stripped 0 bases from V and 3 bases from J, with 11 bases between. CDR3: CASSQDSGEDYGYTF. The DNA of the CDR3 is TGTGCCAGCAGCCAAGATTCAGGGGAAGACTATGGCTACACCTTC.

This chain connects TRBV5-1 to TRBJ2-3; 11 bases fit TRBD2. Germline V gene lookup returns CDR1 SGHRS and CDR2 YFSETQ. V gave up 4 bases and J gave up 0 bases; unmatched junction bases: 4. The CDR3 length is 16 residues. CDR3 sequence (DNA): TGCGCCAGCAGCACGACTAGCGGGACTAGCACAGATACGCAGTATTTT. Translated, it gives CASSTTSGTSTDTQYF.

The CDR3 loop reads CASSRKRTVQETQYF. CDR3 sequence (DNA): TGTGCCAGTAGTAGGAAGAGGACAGTACAAGAGACCCAGTACTTC. V gene TRBV19 combines with J gene TRBJ2-5; TRBD1 is a possible D gene (6 bases). Trimming removed 4 bases at V and 2 bases at J, with 14 bases between. The CDR3 extends over 15 amino acids. Looked up from germline, CDR1 is LNHDA and CDR2 is SQIVND (reference sequence).

The CDR3 reads CASSYRDRGDIQYF. Written as DNA, the CDR3 is TGTGCCAGCAGCTACCGGGACAGGGGGGACATTCAGTACTTC. This chain connects TRBV4-2 to TRBJ2-4, with 11 bases fitting TRBD1. This CDR3 region has 14 residues. Trimming removed 5 bases from V and 8 bases from J; junction bases left unmatched: 5. Germline-derived CDR1 and CDR2 are LGHNA and YNFKEQ.

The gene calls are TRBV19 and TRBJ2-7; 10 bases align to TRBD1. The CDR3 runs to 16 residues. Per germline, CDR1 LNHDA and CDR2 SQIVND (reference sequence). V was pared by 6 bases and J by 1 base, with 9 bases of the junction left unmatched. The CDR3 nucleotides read TGTGCCAGTAGGACGTCCGGGACAGGGGTGTCCTACGAGCAGTACTTC. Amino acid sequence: CASRTSGTGVSYEQYF.

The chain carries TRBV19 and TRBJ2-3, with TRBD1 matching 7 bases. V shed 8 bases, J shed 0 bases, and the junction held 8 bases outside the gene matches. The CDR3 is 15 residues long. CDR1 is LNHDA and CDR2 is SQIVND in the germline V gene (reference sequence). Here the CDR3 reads CASSVTGPSTDTQYF. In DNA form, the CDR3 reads TGTGCCAGTTCTGTGACAGGGCCTAGCACAGATACGCAGTATTTT. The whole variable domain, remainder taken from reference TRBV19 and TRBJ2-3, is DGGITQSPKYLFRKEGQNVTLSCEQNLNHDAMYWYRQDPGQGLRLIYYSQIVNDFQKGDIAEGYSVSREKKESFPLTVTSAQKNPTAFYLCASSVTGPSTDTQYFGPGTRLTVL.

The CDR3 DNA sequence: TGTGCCAGTCGGTCTGCGGGAGGGCCGGTCACCGGGGAGCTGTTTTTT. As protein: CASRSAGGPVTGELFF. The V gene is TRBV4-2, the J gene TRBJ2-2; the match to TRBD2 covers 9 bases. Germline V gives CDR1 LGHNA, CDR2 YNFKEQ. The junction had 12 bases not matched to a gene; V was cut back by 9 bases and J by 4 bases. This CDR3 contains 16 residues.

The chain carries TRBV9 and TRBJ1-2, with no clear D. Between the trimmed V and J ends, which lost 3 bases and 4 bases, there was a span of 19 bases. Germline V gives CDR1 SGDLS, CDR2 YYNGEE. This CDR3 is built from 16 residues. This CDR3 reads CASSGGGRPTIYGYTF. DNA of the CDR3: TGTGCCAGCAGCGGGGGAGGGAGACCGACCATCTATGGCTACACCTTC. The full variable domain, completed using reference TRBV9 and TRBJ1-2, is DSGVTQTPKHLITATGQRVTLRCSPRSGDLSVYWYQQSLDQGLQFLIQYYNGEERAKGNILERFSAQQFPDLHSELNLSSLELGDSALYFCASSGGGRPTIYGYTFGSGTRLTVV.

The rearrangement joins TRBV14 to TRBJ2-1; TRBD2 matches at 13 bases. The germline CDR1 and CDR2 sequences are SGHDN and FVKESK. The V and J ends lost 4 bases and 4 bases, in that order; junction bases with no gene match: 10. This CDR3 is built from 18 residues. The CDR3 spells CASSLGGLAGLVYNEQFF. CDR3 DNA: TGTGCCAGCAGCCTGGGGGGACTAGCGGGACTTGTGTACAATGAGCAGTTCTTC.

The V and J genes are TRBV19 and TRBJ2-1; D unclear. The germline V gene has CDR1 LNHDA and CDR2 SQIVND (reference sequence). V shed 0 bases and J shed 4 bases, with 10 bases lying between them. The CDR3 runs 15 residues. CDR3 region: CASSIDSPSYNEQFF. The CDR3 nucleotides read TGTGCCAGTAGTATAGATAGCCCGTCTTACAATGAGCAGTTCTTC.

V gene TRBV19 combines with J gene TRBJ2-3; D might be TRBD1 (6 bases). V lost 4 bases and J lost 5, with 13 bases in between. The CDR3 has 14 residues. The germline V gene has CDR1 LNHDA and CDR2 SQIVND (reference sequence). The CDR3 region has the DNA TGTGCCAGTAGTAAAGGACAGCCTTTAGATACGCAGTATTTT. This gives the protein CASSKGQPLDTQYF.

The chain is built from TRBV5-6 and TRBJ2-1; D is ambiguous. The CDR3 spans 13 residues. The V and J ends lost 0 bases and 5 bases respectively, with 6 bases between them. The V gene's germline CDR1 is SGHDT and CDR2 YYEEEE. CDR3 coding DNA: TGTGCCAGCAGCTTGGGGTCGGACAATGAGCAGTTCTTC. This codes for CASSLGSDNEQFF.